This T cell receptor beta chain comes out of a study of blood T cell repertoires in COVID-19. Sequenced by immunoSEQ multiplex PCR; TCRdb stores in-frame clones only, minus some. The sample lists roughly 150,000 clones, roughly 89% occurring once. The CDR3 has 15 amino acids. Germline V lookup: CDR1 MNHEY, CDR2 SVGEGT. Trimming cost V 6 bases and J 2 bases; bases outside gene matches: 7. The chain carries TRBV6-2 or TRBV6-3 and TRBJ2-3, with 8 positions matching TRBD2. The receptor was isolated from a man aged 50-59 years who had recovered from COVID-19. The sequenced material came from PBMCs or T cells enriched from blood (not recorded which). CDR3 sequence reads: CASSLLAGYTDTQYF. CDR3 DNA: TGTGCCAGCAGCCTCCTAGCGGGTTACACAGATACGCAGTATTTT.